This T cell receptor (beta chain) was sequenced during a study of early T cells in non-severe SARS-CoV-2 infection. Study-level information: Chains stayed unpaired after sequencing of bulk RNA from unsorted whole blood. Study findings and constraints: Database matching using VDJdb favored anti-spike CD8 responses, with private and CD4 specificities left missing.

V lost 0 bases to trimming and J lost 0 bases, with 7 bases between them. This CDR3 is built from 15 residues. The germline V gene has CDR1 SGHRS and CDR2 YFSETQ. This clonotype was counted a single time. Its antigen remains unknown. Individual cDNA molecules received unique molecular identifiers during library preparation. TCRdb used MiXCR to reprocess the 5' RACE reads, holding one entry per CDR3 protein. The sample lists 65,000 to 85,000 distinct CDR3 sequences, 15% to 18% occurring once. The clonotype originates from an adult who was a healthcare worker with PCR-confirmed SARS-CoV-2 infection or an uninfected control (not recorded which). Sequencing was performed on whole blood. V usage is TRBV5-1 and J usage is TRBJ1-5; unclear D gene. CDR3: CASSLGTSSNQPQHF. The CDR3 bases are TGCGCCAGCAGCTTGGGAACTTCTAGCAATCAGCCCCAGCATTTT.